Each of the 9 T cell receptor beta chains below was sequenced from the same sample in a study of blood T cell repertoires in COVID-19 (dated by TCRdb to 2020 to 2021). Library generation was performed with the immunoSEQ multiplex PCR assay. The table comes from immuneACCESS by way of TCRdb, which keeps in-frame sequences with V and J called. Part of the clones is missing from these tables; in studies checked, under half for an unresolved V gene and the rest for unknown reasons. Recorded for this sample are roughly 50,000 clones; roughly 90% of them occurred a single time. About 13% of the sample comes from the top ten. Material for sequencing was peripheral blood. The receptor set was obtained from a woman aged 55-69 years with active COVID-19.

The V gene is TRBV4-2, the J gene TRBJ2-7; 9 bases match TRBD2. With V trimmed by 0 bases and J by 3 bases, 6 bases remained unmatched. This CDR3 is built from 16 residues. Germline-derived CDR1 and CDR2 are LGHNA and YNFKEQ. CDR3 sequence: CASSQDGGSGGYEQYF. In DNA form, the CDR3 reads TGTGCCAGCAGCCAAGATGGGGGTAGCGGGGGCTACGAGCAGTACTTC.

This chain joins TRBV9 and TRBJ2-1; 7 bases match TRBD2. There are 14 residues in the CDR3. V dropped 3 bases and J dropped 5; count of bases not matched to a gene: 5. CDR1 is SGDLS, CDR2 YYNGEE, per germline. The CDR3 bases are TGTGCCAGCAGCGCGCGGGACTATAACAATGAGCAGTTCTTC. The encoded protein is CASSARDYNNEQFF.

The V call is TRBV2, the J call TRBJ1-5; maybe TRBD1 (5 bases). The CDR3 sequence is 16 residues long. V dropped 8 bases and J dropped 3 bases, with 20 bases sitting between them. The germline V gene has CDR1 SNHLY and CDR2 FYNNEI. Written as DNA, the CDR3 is TGTGCCAGCGGCCGGGGGGGGGTTGGTAACAATCAGCCCCAGCATTTT. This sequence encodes CASGRGGVGNNQPQHF.

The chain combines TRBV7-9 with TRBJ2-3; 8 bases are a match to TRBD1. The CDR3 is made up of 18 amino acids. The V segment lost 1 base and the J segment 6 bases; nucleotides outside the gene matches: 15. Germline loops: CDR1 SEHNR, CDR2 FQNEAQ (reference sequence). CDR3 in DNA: TGTGCCAGCAGCTTAGGGGCGACAGGGGAACCTGCAGGGGATACGCAGTATTTT. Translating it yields CASSLGATGEPAGDTQYF.

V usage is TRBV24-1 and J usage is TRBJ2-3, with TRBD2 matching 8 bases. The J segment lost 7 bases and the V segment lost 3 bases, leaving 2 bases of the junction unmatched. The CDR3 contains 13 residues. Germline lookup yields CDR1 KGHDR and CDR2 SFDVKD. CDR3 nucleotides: TGTGCCACCAGTGATGGCGGGGGGTATACGCAGTATTTT. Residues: CATSDGGGYTQYF.

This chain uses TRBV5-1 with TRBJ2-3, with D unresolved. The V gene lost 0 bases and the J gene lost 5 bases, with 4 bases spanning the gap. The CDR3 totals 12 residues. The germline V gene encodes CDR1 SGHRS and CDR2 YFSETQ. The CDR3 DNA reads TGCGCCAGCAGCTTGGCCGGAGATACGCAGTATTTT. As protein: CASSLAGDTQYF.

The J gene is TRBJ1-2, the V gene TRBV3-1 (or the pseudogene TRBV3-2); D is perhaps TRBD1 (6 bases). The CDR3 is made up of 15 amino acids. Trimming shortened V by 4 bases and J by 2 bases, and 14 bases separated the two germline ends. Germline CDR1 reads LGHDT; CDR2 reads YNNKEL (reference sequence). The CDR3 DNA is TGTGCCAGCAGCCCTTTTGGACAGCCCAACTATGGCTACACCTTC. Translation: CASSPFGQPNYGYTF.

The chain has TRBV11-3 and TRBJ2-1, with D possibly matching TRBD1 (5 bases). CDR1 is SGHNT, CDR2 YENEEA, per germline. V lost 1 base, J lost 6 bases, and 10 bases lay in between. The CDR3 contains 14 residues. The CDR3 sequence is CASSLGGPSNEQFF. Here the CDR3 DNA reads TGTGCCAGCAGCTTAGGGGGCCCTTCCAATGAGCAGTTCTTC.

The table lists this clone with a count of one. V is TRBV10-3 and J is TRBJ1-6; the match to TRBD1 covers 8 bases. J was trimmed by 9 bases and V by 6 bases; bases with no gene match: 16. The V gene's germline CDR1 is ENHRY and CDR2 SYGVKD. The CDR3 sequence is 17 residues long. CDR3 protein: CAIRGQTGDPSGSPLHF. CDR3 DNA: TGTGCCATCAGGGGGCAGACAGGGGACCCCTCCGGTTCACCCCTCCACTTT.